Below are 16 T cell receptor beta chains sequenced from a single sample in a study of cytomegalovirus exposure and HLA in healthy donors. Libraries were prepared by immunoSEQ multiplex PCR; TCRdb keeps only in-frame clonotypes and omits some of them. The sample lists approximately 160,000 clones, approximately 86% occurring once. Specimen: PBMCs. The source is a woman younger than 35 in good health and CMV-seronegative.

For the CDR3, the DNA is TGTGCCAGCTCATCGGGACAGGGCTACAATGAGCAGTTCTTC. Translating gives CASSSGQGYNEQFF. This chain connects TRBV18 to TRBJ2-1; 9 nucleotides agree with TRBD1. This CDR3 is 14 amino acids long. V shed 5 bases, J shed 3 bases, and the junction held 2 bases outside the gene matches. Germline V gene lookup returns CDR1 KGHSH and CDR2 LQKENI.

At least ten counts were recorded for this clone. This sequence joins TRBV5-1 and TRBJ1-2; TRBD1 matches at 7 bases. Germline V gives CDR1 SGHRS, CDR2 YFSETQ. This CDR3 has 14 amino acids. With V trimmed by 3 bases and J by 3 bases, 5 bases remained unmatched. In DNA form, the CDR3 reads TGCGCCAGCAGCTCGGGACAGCCTCACTATGGCTACACCTTC. It specifies CASSSGQPHYGYTF.

V and J are TRBV9 and TRBJ2-7; 11 bases agree with TRBD1. This CDR3 spans 14 amino acids. Germline lookup yields CDR1 SGDLS and CDR2 YYNGEE. V lost 4 bases to trimming and J lost 6 bases; unmatched junction nucleotides: 6. The CDR3: CASSFRDRGSEQYF. The CDR3 DNA reads TGTGCCAGCAGCTTCCGGGACAGGGGGAGCGAGCAGTACTTC.

This chain links TRBV19 with TRBJ1-5; D gene uncertain. Trimming took off 3 bases at V and 2 bases at J, with 17 bases between the two ends. The CDR3 runs to 17 residues. Looked up from germline, CDR1 is LNHDA and CDR2 is SQIVND (reference sequence). DNA for the CDR3: TGTGCCAGTAGTATCGTACAGTTCGGAGGAGGCAATCAGCCCCAGCATTTT. Translating it yields CASSIVQFGGGNQPQHF.

Only a few counts were recorded for this clone. The chain has TRBV29-1 and TRBJ1-2; TRBD1 agrees at 7 bases. Germline-derived CDR1 and CDR2 are SQVTM and ANQGSEA. Germline trimming cut 8 bases from V and 6 bases from J; bases unmatched to any gene: 6. There are 11 residues in the CDR3. CDR3 DNA sequence: TGCAGCCATGGACAGGCTAATGGCTACACCTTC. Protein: CSHGQANGYTF.

In its sample, this clone was seen once. V and J are TRBV27 and TRBJ2-1; 7 nucleotides align to TRBD1. The CDR3 covers 15 residues. Germline CDR1 reads MNHEY; CDR2 reads SMNVEV (reference sequence). V shed 6 bases and J 2 bases; nucleotides not matched to a gene: 7. The CDR3 sequence is CASSQGDSTYNEQFF. CDR3 sequence (DNA): TGTGCCAGCAGCCAAGGGGACAGTACCTACAATGAGCAGTTCTTC.

This clone was detected only once. Here the CDR3 reads CSAGTGTAFSGNTIYF. The CDR3 DNA reads as TGCAGCGCTGGTACCGGGACAGCTTTCTCTGGAAACACCATATATTTT. This chain joins TRBV29-1 and TRBJ1-3; the match to TRBD1 covers 7 bases. The CDR3 contains 16 residues. Germline CDR1 is SQVTM and CDR2 is ANQGSEA. Trimming removed 7 bases from V and 0 bases from J; junction bases left unmatched: 12.

This clone has only a few counts. V gene TRBV7-8 combines with J gene TRBJ1-5, with a tentative D call TRBD1 (6 bases). The germline V gene has CDR1 SGHVS and CDR2 FQNEAQ. The CDR3 extends over 14 amino acids. V lost 1 base and J lost 7, with 11 bases in between. CDR3 sequence (DNA): TGTGCCAGCAGCTTAGTCGGGACACGGCAGCCCCAGCATTTT. Its translation is CASSLVGTRQPQHF.

The chain is built from TRBV5-1 and TRBJ2-3; no definite D call. V lost 0 bases and J lost 0, with 8 bases in between. The germline V gene has CDR1 SGHRS and CDR2 YFSETQ. This CDR3 has 15 amino acids. The CDR3 sequence is CASSLVGYSTDTQYF. The CDR3 nucleotides are TGCGCCAGCAGCTTGGTCGGGTATAGCACAGATACGCAGTATTTT. Using reference TRBV5-1 and TRBJ2-3 for the parts outside the CDR3, the full variable domain is KAGVTQTPRYLIKTRGQQVTLSCSPISGHRSVSWYQQTPGQGLQFLFEYFSETQRNKGNFPGRFSGRQFSNSRSEMNVSTLELGDSALYLCASSLVGYSTDTQYFGPGTRLTVL.

The chain employs TRBV18 and TRBJ1-3; weak D call: TRBD1 (5 bases). V lost 2 bases, J lost 0 bases, and 8 bases lay in between. Germline V gene data show CDR1 as KGHSH and CDR2 as LQKENI. This CDR3 has 15 amino acids. Here the CDR3 DNA reads TGTGCCAGCTCACCAGACAGCCACTCTGGAAACACCATATATTTT. The encoded protein is CASSPDSHSGNTIYF. Full variable domain (rest looked up from reference TRBV18 and TRBJ1-3): NAGVMQNPRHLVRRRGQEARLRCSPMKGHSHVYWYRQLPEEGLKFMVYLQKENIIDESGMPKERFSAEFPKEGPSILRIQQVVRGDSAAYFCASSPDSHSGNTIYFGEGSWLTVV.

J is TRBJ2-7 and V is TRBV6-1; D gene uncertain. The CDR3 contains 13 residues. V lost 10 bases and J lost 2, with 15 bases in between. Germline V gene sequence: CDR1 MNHNS, CDR2 SASEGT. The CDR3 DNA reads as TGTGCCACCTCCAGCGCGTCGGCCTACGAGCAGTACTTC. This gives the protein CATSSASAYEQYF.

V gene TRBV10-3 combines with J gene TRBJ1-1, with D uncertain. V was cut by 11 bases and J by 6 bases, with 13 bases left in between. The CDR3 runs to 11 residues. Germline loops: CDR1 ENHRY, CDR2 SYGVKD. CDR3 nucleotides: TGTGCCTCCGGTCAGCGGGCTGAAGCTTTCTTT. This translates into CASGQRAEAFF.

The V call is TRBV5-1, the J call TRBJ1-1; a weak D match, TRBD1 (5 bases). Germline assignment: CDR1 SGHRS and CDR2 YFSETQ. The CDR3 is made up of 18 amino acids. V dropped 0 bases and J dropped 1 base, with 19 bases sitting between them. This CDR3 reads CASSLGGIEEGKNTEAFF. The CDR3, as DNA: TGCGCCAGCAGCTTGGGGGGGATAGAGGAGGGCAAGAACACTGAAGCTTTCTTT.

The V and J genes are TRBV27 and TRBJ2-7, with a weak D call TRBD1 (6 bases). The germline V gene encodes CDR1 MNHEY and CDR2 SMNVEV (reference sequence). Trimming removed 1 base at V and 2 bases at J, with 12 bases between. The CDR3 is 15 residues long. The CDR3: CASSLLVRGTYEQYF. DNA for the CDR3: TGTGCCAGCAGTTTATTGGTCAGGGGAACCTACGAGCAGTACTTC.

The genes are TRBV5-1 and TRBJ2-3; the D gene is possibly TRBD1 (5 bases). The V end was cut by 4 bases, the J end by 0 bases, with 9 bases between. CDR1 is SGHRS, CDR2 YFSETQ, per germline. CDR3 length: 14 residues. The CDR3 here is CASSTQGSTDTQYF. The CDR3 DNA reads TGCGCCAGCAGCACGCAGGGTAGCACAGATACGCAGTATTTT.

V usage is TRBV21-1 and J usage is TRBJ1-5; TRBD1, the D gene given by the table, was not confirmed from the DNA. TRBV21-1 is marked as a pseudogene. The CDR3 runs 20 residues. The CDR3, as DNA: TGTGCCAGCAGCGAAAGGTCTTCCCAGGAAATACCTTATAGCAATCAGCCCCAGCATTTT. This encodes CASSERSSQEIPYSNQPQHF.